The TCR beta chain described here comes from a study of T-cell memory formation after mild COVID-19. Study in general: The study found TCR clusters largely donor specific. The study, taken as a whole, reports: A subset of responding clones appeared in pre-infection memory, suggesting cross-reactive memory joined. The main location of contracting CD4+ clones was CM and EM, and that of contracting CD8+ clones was EMRA.

Deletions cut 7 bases from V and 3 bases from J, with 16 bases between. Germline V gene data show CDR1 as MNHEY and CDR2 as SVGEGT. The CDR3 spans 14 residues. This clonotype was observed a handful of times. Its target is unknown. A 5'RACE reaction primed in the constant segment made cDNA libraries of TCR alpha and TCR beta, and these carried sample barcodes and UMIs. TCRdb reprocessed the 5' RACE reads via MiXCR and lists one record per CDR3 protein. The data hold about 190,000 distinct CDR3 sequences, with roughly a tenth observed a single time. The sample was PBMCs or a T cell subset sorted from them (not recorded which). This clonotype was sampled from a man between 18 and 29 years old who had mild COVID-19 (a few samples of this study predate the infection). Cell type and time point are not known. The chain has TRBV6-2 or TRBV6-3 and TRBJ2-7; a possible D gene is TRBD1 (5 bases). Written as DNA, the CDR3 is TGTGCCAGCAATTCTGACAGAGGTCTCTACGAGCAGTACGTC. Translated: CASNSDRGLYEQYV.